This T cell receptor beta chain was sequenced in a study of response to subunit inactivated influenza vaccine. TCRdb reprocessed the RT-PCR reads via MiXCR and lists one record per CDR3 protein. The sample holds hundreds of thousands of distinct CDR3 sequences; about 25% are singletons and the top ten take over 1.5%. Findings and limits, study-wide: Few additional T cells are recruited per seasonal influenza vaccination, authors suggested.

To note about this clonotype: What it binds is not known.

Germline CDR1 reads GTSNPN; CDR2 reads SVGIG (reference sequence). This CDR3 is built from 13 residues. V was clipped by 2 bases and J by 6 bases, with 11 bases between them. The gene calls are TRBV30 and TRBJ2-1; D remains ambiguous. This sequence was found in a middle-aged man who received an inactivated influenza vaccine. Here the sequenced sample was CD4+ T cells sorted from PBMCs, taken approximately 5 days after vaccination. The CDR3 DNA reads TGTGCCTGGAGTAGAATTCTCGTCAATGAGCAGTTCTTC. Residues: CAWSRILVNEQFF.